This record covers a single T cell receptor (beta chain). This CDR3 has 14 residues. Germline V gene sequence: CDR1 KGHSH, CDR2 LQKENI. The V end was cut by 3 bases, the J end by 9 bases, with 17 bases between. The data belong to a study of blood T cell repertoires in COVID-19. As for the study in general: In each case, the material was cDNA or gDNA derived from T cells, B-cell-depleted T cells, or PBMCs.

Per the authors' pipeline: Scientists estimated how many nucleated cells there were by amplifying reference gene primers. Generated by immunoSEQ multiplex PCR, the TCRdb table keeps only in-frame clones and is missing some. Clonal size and the V and J genes are those of that table, whereas D and trimming came from the DNA. The top ten hold roughly 20% of the sample, which has 150,000 to 200,000 clones, about 80% seen once. The chain couples TRBV18 to TRBJ2-5; D is possibly TRBD2 (5 bases). The sequenced sample was peripheral blood. The TCR was taken from a woman aged 80 or older with acute or convalescent COVID-19. The CDR3 region is CASSPTDWGTSQYF. CDR3 DNA: TGTGCCAGCTCACCTACGGACTGGGGTACGTCCCAGTACTTC.